This T cell receptor (beta chain) is from a study of CD8 T cells in ankylosing spondylitis. Study-level results: Roughly eight highly homologous variants made up a TCR beta motif that seemed to typify ankylosing spondylitis blood.

MiXCR, applied by TCRdb to the 5' RACE reads, yields one record per CDR3 protein. The sample consists of 750,000 to 850,000 distinct CDR3 sequences, roughly 12% of them appearing once. This clonotype was seen only a few times. Its antigen is currently unknown. Trimming took off 4 bases at V and 9 bases at J, with 10 bases between the two ends. CDR3 length: 12 amino acids. CDR1 MDHEN and CDR2 SYDVKM come from the germline V gene. The clonotype was recovered from a male donor with ankylosing spondylitis. Sequencing was performed on blood, either unsorted or a sorted T cell fraction (not recorded which). The chain couples TRBV28 to TRBJ1-5; the D is unclear. The CDR3 is CASSSPSSPQHF. The CDR3 DNA reads TGTGCCAGCAGTTCCCCGTCCTCGCCCCAGCATTTT.